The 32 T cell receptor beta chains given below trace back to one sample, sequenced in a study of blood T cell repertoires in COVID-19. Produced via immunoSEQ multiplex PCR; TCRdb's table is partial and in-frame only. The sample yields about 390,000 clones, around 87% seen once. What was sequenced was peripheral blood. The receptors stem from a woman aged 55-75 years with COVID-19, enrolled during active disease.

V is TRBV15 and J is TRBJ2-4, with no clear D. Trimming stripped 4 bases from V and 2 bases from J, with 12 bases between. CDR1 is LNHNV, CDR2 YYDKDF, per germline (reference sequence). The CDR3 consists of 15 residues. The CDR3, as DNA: TGTGCCACCAGCATCCGTAGAGACACCAAAAACATTCAGTACTTC. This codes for CATSIRRDTKNIQYF. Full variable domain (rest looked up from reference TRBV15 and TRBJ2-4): DAMVIQNPRYQVTQFGKPVTLSCSQTLNHNVMYWYQQKSSQAPKLLFHYYDKDFNNEADTPDNFQSRRPNTSFCFLDIRSPGLGDTAMYLCATSIRRDTKNIQYFGAGTRLSVL.

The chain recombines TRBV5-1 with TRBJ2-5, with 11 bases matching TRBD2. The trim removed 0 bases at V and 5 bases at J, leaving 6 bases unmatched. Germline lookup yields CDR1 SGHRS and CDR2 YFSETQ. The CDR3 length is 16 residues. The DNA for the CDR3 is TGCGCCAGCAGCTTGGCCGGGACTAGCGGATTGGAGACCCAGTACTTC. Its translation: CASSLAGTSGLETQYF.

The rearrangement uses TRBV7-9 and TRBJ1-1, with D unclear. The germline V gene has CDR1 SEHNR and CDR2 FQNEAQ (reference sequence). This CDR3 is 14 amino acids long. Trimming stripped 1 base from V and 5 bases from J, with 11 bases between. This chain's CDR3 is CASSLEVPGTEAFF. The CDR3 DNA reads TGTGCCAGCAGCTTAGAGGTTCCGGGGACTGAAGCTTTCTTT.

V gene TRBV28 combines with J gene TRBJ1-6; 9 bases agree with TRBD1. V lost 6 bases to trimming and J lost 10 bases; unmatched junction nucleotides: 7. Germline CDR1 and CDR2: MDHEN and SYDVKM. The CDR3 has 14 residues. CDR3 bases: TGTGCCAGCAGCCCGGGACAGGGTAGCTCACCCCTCCACTTT. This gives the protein CASSPGQGSSPLHF.

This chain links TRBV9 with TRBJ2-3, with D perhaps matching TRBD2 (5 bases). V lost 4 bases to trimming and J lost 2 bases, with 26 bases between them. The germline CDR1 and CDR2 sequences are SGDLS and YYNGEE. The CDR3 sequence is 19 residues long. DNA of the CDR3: TGTGCCAGCAGCAAAGTTCCTTTCCTTGGCGAGCGGCACACAGATACGCAGTATTTT. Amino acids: CASSKVPFLGERHTDTQYF.

The CDR3 DNA reads as TGCGCCAGCAGCTCTAACACTGAAGCTTTCTTT. Translation: CASSSNTEAFF. The chain combines TRBV5-1 with TRBJ1-1; unclear D gene. Germline loops: CDR1 SGHRS, CDR2 YFSETQ. The CDR3 extends over 11 amino acids. V gave up 3 bases and J gave up 2 bases, with 2 bases separating them.

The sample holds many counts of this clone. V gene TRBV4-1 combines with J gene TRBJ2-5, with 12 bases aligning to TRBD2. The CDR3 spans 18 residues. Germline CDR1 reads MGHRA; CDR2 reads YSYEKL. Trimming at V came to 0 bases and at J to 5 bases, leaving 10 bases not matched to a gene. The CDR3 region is CASSQDRTSGGFQETQYF. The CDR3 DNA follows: TGCGCCAGCAGCCAAGATAGAACTAGCGGGGGGTTTCAGGAGACCCAGTACTTC.

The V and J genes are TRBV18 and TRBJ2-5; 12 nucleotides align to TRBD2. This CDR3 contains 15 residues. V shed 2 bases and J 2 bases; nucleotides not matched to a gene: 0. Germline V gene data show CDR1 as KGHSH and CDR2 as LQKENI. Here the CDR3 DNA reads TGTGCCAGCTCACCAGGACTAGCGGGGCAAGAGACCCAGTACTTC. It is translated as CASSPGLAGQETQYF.

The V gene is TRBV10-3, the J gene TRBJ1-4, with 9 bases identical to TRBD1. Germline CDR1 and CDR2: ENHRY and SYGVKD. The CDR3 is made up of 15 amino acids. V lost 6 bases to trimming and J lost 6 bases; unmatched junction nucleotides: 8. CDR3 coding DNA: TGTGCCATCAGCGGGGACCGGGACAGGGATGAAAAACTGTTTTTT. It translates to CAISGDRDRDEKLFF.

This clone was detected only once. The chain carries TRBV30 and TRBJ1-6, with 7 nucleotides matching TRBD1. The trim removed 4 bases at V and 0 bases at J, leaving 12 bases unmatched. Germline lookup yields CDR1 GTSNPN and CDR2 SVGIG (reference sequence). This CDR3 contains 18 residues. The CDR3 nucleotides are TGTGCCTGGAAAATAGACAGGGACCCGAGCTCCTATAATTCACCCCTCCACTTT. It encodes CAWKIDRDPSSYNSPLHF.

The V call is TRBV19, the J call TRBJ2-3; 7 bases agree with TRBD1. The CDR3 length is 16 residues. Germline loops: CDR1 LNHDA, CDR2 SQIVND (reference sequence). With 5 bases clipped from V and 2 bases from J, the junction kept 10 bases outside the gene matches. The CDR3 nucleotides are TGTGCCAGTAGTGTCAGAGGAGGACAGGTCACAGATACGCAGTATTTT. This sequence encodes CASSVRGGQVTDTQYF.

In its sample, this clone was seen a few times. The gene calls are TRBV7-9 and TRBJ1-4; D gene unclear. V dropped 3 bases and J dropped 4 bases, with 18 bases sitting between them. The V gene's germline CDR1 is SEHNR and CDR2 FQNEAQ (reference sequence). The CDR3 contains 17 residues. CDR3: CASSLVKGEGGNEKLFF. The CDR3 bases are TGTGCCAGCAGCTTGGTAAAGGGAGAAGGCGGTAATGAAAAACTGTTTTTT. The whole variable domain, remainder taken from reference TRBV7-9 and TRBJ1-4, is DTGVSQNPRHKITKRGQNVTFRCDPISEHNRLYWYRQTLGQGPEFLTYFQNEAQLEKSRLLSDRFSAERPKGSFSTLEIQRTEQGDSAMYLCASSLVKGEGGNEKLFFGSGTQLSVL.

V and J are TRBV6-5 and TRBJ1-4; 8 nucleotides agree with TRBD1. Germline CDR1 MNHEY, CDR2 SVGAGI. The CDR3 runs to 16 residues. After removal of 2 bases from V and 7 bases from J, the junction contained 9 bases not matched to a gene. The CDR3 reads CASSYQRAGGPEKLFF. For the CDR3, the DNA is TGTGCCAGCAGTTACCAGAGGGCAGGGGGCCCTGAAAAACTGTTTTTT.

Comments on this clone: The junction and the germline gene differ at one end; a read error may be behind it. The CDR3 loop is CASSLTSGGAFSYNEQFF. For the CDR3, the DNA is TGTGCCAGCAGCCTAACAAGCGGGGGGGCCTTTTCCTACAATGAGCAGTTCTTC. The chain employs TRBV7-3 and TRBJ2-1; 10 nucleotides match TRBD2. CDR3 size: 18 residues. Germline-derived CDR1 and CDR2 are SGHTA and FQGTGA.

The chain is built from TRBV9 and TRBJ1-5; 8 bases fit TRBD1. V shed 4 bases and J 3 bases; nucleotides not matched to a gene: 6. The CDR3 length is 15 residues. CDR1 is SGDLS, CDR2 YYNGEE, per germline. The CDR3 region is CASSPRDRINQPQHF. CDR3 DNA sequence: TGTGCCAGCAGCCCCCGGGACAGGATCAATCAGCCCCAGCATTTT. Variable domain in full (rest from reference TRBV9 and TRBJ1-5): DSGVTQTPKHLITATGQRVTLRCSPRSGDLSVYWYQQSLDQGLQFLIQYYNGEERAKGNILERFSAQQFPDLHSELNLSSLELGDSALYFCASSPRDRINQPQHFGDGTRLSIL.

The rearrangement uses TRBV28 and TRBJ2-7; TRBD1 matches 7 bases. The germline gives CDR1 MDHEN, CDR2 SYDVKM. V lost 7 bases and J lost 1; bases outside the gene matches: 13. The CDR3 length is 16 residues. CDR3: CASNSYRGRYSYEQYF. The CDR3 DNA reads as TGTGCCAGCAATTCTTACAGGGGCCGCTATTCCTACGAGCAGTACTTC. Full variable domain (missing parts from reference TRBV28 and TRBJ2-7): DVKVTQSSRYLVKRTGEKVFLECVQDMDHENMFWYRQDPGLGLRLIYFSYDVKMKEKGDIPEGYSVSREKKERFSLILESASTNQTSMYLCASNSYRGRYSYEQYFGPGTRLTVT.

The CDR3 DNA is TGTGCCAGCAGCCCGGGAATTAGCAATCAGCCCCAGCATTTT. Its translation is CASSPGISNQPQHF. The J gene is TRBJ1-5, the V gene TRBV6-5; D not resolved. CDR3 length: 14 residues. V shed 6 bases and J shed 0 bases, with 9 bases lying between them. In germline, CDR1 is MNHEY, CDR2 SVGAGI.

CDR3 bases: TGTGCCAGCAGCCAAGGGGGAGTCTTTGAAGCTTTCTTT. Protein product: CASSQGGVFEAFF. The rearrangement joins TRBV3-1 (or the pseudogene TRBV3-2) to TRBJ1-1, with no clear D. CDR3 length equals 13 residues. CDR1 and CDR2 (germline): LGHDT, YNNKEL (reference sequence). Trimming stripped 1 base from V and 7 bases from J, with 10 bases between.

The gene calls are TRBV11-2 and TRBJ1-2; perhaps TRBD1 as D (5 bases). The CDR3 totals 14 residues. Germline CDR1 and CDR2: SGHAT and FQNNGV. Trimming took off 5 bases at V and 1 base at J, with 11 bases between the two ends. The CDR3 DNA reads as TGTGCCAGCAGCCTTATGACAGTTAACTATGGCTACACCTTC. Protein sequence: CASSLMTVNYGYTF.

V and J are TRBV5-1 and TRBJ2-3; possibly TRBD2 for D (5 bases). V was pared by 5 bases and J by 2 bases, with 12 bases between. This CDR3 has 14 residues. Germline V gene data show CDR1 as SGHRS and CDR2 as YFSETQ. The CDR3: CASRPGSNTDTQYF. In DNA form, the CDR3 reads TGCGCCAGCAGGCCGGGGTCGAACACAGATACGCAGTATTTT.

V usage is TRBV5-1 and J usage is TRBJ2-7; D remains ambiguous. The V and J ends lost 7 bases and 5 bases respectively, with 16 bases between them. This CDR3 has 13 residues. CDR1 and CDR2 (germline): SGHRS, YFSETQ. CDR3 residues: CASAISVKDEQYF. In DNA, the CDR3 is TGCGCCAGCGCCATCTCGGTTAAAGACGAGCAGTACTTC.

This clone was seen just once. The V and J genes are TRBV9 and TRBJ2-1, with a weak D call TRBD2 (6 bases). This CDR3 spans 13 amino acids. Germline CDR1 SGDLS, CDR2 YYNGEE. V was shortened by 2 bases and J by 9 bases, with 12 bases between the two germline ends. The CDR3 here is CASSVGDSGEQFF. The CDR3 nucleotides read TGTGCCAGCAGCGTGGGGGACTCAGGTGAGCAGTTCTTC.

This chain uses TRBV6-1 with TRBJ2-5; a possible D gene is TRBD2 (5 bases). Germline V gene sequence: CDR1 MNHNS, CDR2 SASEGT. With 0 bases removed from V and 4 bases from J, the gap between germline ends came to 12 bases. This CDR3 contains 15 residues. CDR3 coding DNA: TGTGCCAGCAGTGAAGCCTCTAGCTTCAGAGAGACCCAGTACTTC. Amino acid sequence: CASSEASSFRETQYF.

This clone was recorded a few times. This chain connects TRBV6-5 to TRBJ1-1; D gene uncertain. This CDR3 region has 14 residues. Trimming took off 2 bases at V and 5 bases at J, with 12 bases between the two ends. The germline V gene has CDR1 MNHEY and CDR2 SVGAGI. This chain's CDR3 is CASSYRSGGTEAFF. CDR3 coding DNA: TGTGCCAGCAGTTACCGCTCGGGTGGTACTGAAGCTTTCTTT.

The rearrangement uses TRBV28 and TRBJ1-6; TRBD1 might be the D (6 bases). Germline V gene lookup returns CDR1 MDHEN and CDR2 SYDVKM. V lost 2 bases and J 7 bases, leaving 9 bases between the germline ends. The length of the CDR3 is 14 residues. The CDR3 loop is CASSLPGQNSPLHF. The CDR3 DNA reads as TGTGCCAGCAGTTTACCTGGACAGAATTCACCCCTCCACTTT.

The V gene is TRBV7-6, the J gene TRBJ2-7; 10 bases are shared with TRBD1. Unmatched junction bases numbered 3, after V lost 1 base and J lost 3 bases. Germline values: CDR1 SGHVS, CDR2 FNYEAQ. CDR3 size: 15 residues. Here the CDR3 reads CASSLGTGGSYEQYF. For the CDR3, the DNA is TGTGCCAGCAGCTTAGGGACAGGGGGAAGCTACGAGCAGTACTTC.

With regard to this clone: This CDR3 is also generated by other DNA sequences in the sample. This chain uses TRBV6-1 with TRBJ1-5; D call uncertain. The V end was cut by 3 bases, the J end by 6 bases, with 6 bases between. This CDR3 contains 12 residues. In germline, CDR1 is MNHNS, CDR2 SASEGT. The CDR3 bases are TGTGCCAGCAGTGAGTCCGGTCAGCCCCAGCATTTT. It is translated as CASSESGQPQHF.

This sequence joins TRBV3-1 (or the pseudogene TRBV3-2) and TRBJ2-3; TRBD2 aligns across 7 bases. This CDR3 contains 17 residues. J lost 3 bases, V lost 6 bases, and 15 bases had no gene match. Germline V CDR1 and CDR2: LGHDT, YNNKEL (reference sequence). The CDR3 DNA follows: TGTGCCAGCAGTCCCGAGGCACTAGCGCTTGGTACAGATACGCAGTATTTT. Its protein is CASSPEALALGTDTQYF.

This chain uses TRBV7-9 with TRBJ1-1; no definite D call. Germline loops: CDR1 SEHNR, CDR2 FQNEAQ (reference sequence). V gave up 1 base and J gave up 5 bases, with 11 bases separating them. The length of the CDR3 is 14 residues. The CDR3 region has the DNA TGTGCCAGCAGCTTAGGGCAGGCCTGGACTGAAGCTTTCTTT. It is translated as CASSLGQAWTEAFF.

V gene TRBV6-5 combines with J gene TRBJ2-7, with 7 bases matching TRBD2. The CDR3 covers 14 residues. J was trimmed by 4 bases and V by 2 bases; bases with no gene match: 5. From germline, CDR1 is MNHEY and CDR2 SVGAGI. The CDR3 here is CASSYGGEWYEQYF. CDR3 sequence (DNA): TGTGCCAGCAGTTACGGGGGGGAGTGGTACGAGCAGTACTTC.

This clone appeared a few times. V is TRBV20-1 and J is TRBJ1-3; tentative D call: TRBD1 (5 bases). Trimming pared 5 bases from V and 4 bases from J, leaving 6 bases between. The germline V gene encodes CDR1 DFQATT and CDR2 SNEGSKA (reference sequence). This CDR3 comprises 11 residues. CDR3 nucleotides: TGCAGTGCTCCAGGGGGAAACACCATATATTTT. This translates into CSAPGGNTIYF.

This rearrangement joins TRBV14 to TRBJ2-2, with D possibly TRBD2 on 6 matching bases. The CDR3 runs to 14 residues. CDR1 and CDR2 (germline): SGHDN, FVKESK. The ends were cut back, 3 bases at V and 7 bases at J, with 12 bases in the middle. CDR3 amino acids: CASSHGGRNGELFF. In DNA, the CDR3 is TGTGCCAGCAGCCACGGGGGAAGAAACGGGGAGCTGTTTTTT.